These T cell receptor beta chains were read from a single sample in a study of identical twins. TCRdb independently ran MiXCR on the 5' RACE reads; one entry per CDR3 protein. This table has about 160,000 distinct CDR3 sequences, roughly 3.3% appearing once. The sequenced sample consisted of memory T cells sorted from blood. These receptors all stem from a man younger than 30 in good health. Each CDR3 is given with its conserved first and last residue. Fields, in order: D gene, V gene, J gene, clone size, CDR3 DNA, CDR3 protein. D genes are given only for firm matches. The size of a clone is reported for some rows only, either as once, few or many, or as a class for expanded clones.

.	TRBV6-5	TRBJ1-5	many	TGTGCCAGCAGTTCTAGAGGCCTTGGGGGCAATCAGCCCCAGCATTTT	CASSSRGLGGNQPQHF
.	TRBV4-3	TRBJ1-2	many	TGCGCCAGCAGCCAAGATGGCGCCAGGGCCTTCTATGGCTACACCTTC	CASSQDGARAFYGYTF
TRBD1	TRBV20-1	TRBJ2-1	.	TGCAGTGCTAGTAGGGACAGGGGTGGCAATGAGCAGTTCTTC	CSASRDRGGNEQFF
.	TRBV25-1	TRBJ2-4	.	TGTGCCAGCAGTGAAGGGCAGGGGGGCAAAAACATTCAGTACTTC	CASSEGQGGKNIQYF
TRBD1	TRBV5-1	TRBJ1-2	many	TGCGCCAGCAGCGAAAGACAGGGGAGCGTCTATGGCTACACCTTC	CASSERQGSVYGYTF
.	TRBV30	TRBJ1-4	many	TGTGCCTGGAGTGAAGGAAGCCCGAATGAAAAACTGTTTTTT	CAWSEGSPNEKLFF
TRBD1	TRBV6-5	TRBJ1-2	many	TGTGCCAGCAGTTTCGCCAGACAGGGGAGAAGTCGAAAAAGCTATGGCTACACCTTC	CASSFARQGRSRKSYGYTF
.	TRBV28	TRBJ2-3	many	TGTGCCAGCAGGGCCGCGGGGGATACGCAGTATTTT	CASRAAGDTQYF
.	TRBV29-1	TRBJ2-1	many	TGCAGCGTTGAAATTGGGGGCCCGATGAGAAATGAGCAGTTCTTC	CSVEIGGPMRNEQFF
TRBD1	TRBV6-2/TRBV6-3	TRBJ1-1	many	TGTGCCAGCAGTTACTCCCGAGGACAGGCGAACACTGAAGCTTTCTTT	CASSYSRGQANTEAFF
.	TRBV7-9	TRBJ1-1	few	TGTGCCAGCAGTCGACAGGCTTCGGGCACTGAAGCTTTCTTT	CASSRQASGTEAFF
.	TRBV4-2	TRBJ1-1	many	TGTGCCAGCAGCCAAGACGGGTCCGACACTGAAGCTTTCTTT	CASSQDGSDTEAFF
TRBD1	TRBV5-1	TRBJ1-2	many	TGCGCCAGCAGCTTGGATCAAGGGACAGGCTATGGCTACACCTTC	CASSLDQGTGYGYTF
.	TRBV20-1	TRBJ2-2	many	TGCAGTGCTAGTCGCCAACCGAACACCGGGGAGCTGTTTTTT	CSASRQPNTGELFF
.	TRBV9	TRBJ2-5	many	TGTGCCAGCAGCGTAGTTCAGGGGCAAGAGACCCAGTACTTC	CASSVVQGQETQYF
.	TRBV4-3	TRBJ2-7	many	TGCGCCAGCAGCCAAGATTTGGGGGGGGCAGTCGAGCAGTACTTC	CASSQDLGGAVEQYF
.	TRBV3-1	TRBJ2-2	many	TGTGCCAGCAGCTATACTTTCACCGGGGAGCTGTTTTTT	CASSYTFTGELFF
TRBD2	TRBV24-1	TRBJ2-5	many	TGTGCCACCAGTGACAGCGGGAGAGAAGAGACCCAGTACTTC	CATSDSGREETQYF
.	TRBV25-1	TRBJ1-6	many	TGTGCCAGCACTCCCGTAGGCTACAATTCACCCCTCCACTTT	CASTPVGYNSPLHF
.	TRBV28	TRBJ2-2	many	TGTGCCATCCAACGGGGCCGGGAGCTGTTTTTT	CAIQRGRELFF
TRBD2	TRBV15	TRBJ2-3	many	TGTGCCACCAGCAGGGGACTAGCGGGGGTAGATACGCAGTATTTT	CATSRGLAGVDTQYF
.	TRBV7-2	TRBJ1-3	many	TGTGCCAGCAGCCCCATGCTGGGCGGCAGAAACACCATATATTTT	CASSPMLGGRNTIYF
TRBD2	TRBV7-3	TRBJ2-1	many	TGTGCCAGCAGTCAGGCTAGCGGGAGAAATGAGCAGTTCTTC	CASSQASGRNEQFF
.	TRBV20-1	TRBJ2-1	many	TGCAGTGCTACCGCCAGGGCGGGGGAGCAGTTCTTC	CSATARAGEQFF
TRBD1	TRBV7-9	TRBJ1-4	many	TGTGCCAGCAGCCAGGGACAGTCTAATGAAAAACTGTTTTTT	CASSQGQSNEKLFF
.	TRBV10-3	TRBJ1-3	many	TGTGCCATCAGGGGGACGGATGGAAACACCATATATTTT	CAIRGTDGNTIYF
TRBD1	TRBV7-9	TRBJ2-1	many	TGTGCCAGCAGCTTCGTGGGACAGGGAGGGGGCAATGAGCAGTTCTTC	CASSFVGQGGGNEQFF
TRBD1	TRBV7-9	TRBJ2-5	few	TGTGCCAGCAGCCCCGGGACAGGGGGTTTGACCCAGTACTTC	CASSPGTGGLTQYF
.	TRBV30	TRBJ2-2	.	TGTGCCTGGAGAAGGGATGGGGACACCGGGGAGCTGTTTTTT	CAWRRDGDTGELFF
.	TRBV18	TRBJ2-1	many	TGTGCCAGCTCACCCAAATTAACCGGGACTGGAGACAATGAGCAGTTCTTC	CASSPKLTGTGDNEQFF
.	TRBV7-2	TRBJ2-7	.	TGTGCCAGCAGCTTATCACGCTACTACGAGCAGTACTTC	CASSLSRYYEQYF
.	TRBV21-1	TRBJ2-2	.	TGTGCCAGCTCCCCCTTGGCAGACGGGGAGCTGTTTTTT	CASSPLADGELFF
.	TRBV29-1	TRBJ2-7	many	TGCAGCGTTGTATCCCAGGTTCGGGTTTCCTACGAGCAGTACTTC	CSVVSQVRVSYEQYF
.	TRBV9	TRBJ2-7	many	TGTGCCAGCAGCGTAACAGACAAAGCGGGCTCCTACGAGCAGTACTTC	CASSVTDKAGSYEQYF
.	TRBV5-1	TRBJ2-1	many	TGCGCCAGCAGCTTGGGAGCCGATGAGTTCTTC	CASSLGADEFF
.	TRBV5-1	TRBJ2-6	many	TGCGCCAGCAGGGTACCTGACTCTGGGGCCAACGTCCTGACTTTC	CASRVPDSGANVLTF
TRBD1	TRBV5-1	TRBJ2-7	many	TGCGCCAGCAGCAAGGACAGGGGCTACCACGAGCAGTACTTC	CASSKDRGYHEQYF
.	TRBV5-1	TRBJ1-2	many	TGCGCCAGCAGGCGAGAACCCAGCTATGGCTACACCTTC	CASRREPSYGYTF
.	TRBV9	TRBJ2-3	many	TGTGCCAGCAGCGTAGTGCGTAGACGGGCTAGCACAGATACGCAGTATTTT	CASSVVRRRASTDTQYF
.	TRBV29-1	TRBJ2-5	.	TGCAGCGTTGATCGTGCGGAACAAGAGACCCAGTACTTC	CSVDRAEQETQYF
.	TRBV28	TRBJ2-7	many	TGTGCCAGCAGTAGGGTTCCCTACGAGCAGTACTTC	CASSRVPYEQYF
.	TRBV5-6	TRBJ2-3	many	TGTGCCAGCAGCTTGGGGCTAGTTGCCTCAGATACGCAGTATTTT	CASSLGLVASDTQYF
.	TRBV7-2	TRBJ1-2	many	TGTGCCAGCAGCTTAGCAGGGGCTAACTATGGCTACACCTTC	CASSLAGANYGYTF
.	TRBV7-9	TRBJ2-5	many	TGTGCCAGCAGCTTATTTGAGGAGACCCAGTACTTC	CASSLFEETQYF
TRBD1	TRBV7-9	TRBJ2-4	many	TGTGCCAGCAGCCACCAGGGACAGGGAGTGAACATTCAGTACTTC	CASSHQGQGVNIQYF
TRBD1	TRBV10-3	TRBJ2-1	many	TGTGCCATCAGTTCAAACCGGGACAGGGGAACGAATGAGCAGTTCTTC	CAISSNRDRGTNEQFF
TRBD1	TRBV29-1	TRBJ2-3	many	TGCAGCGCGACAGGGGTTGGTACAGATACGCAGTATTTT	CSATGVGTDTQYF
.	TRBV4-1	TRBJ2-1	many	TGCGCCAGCAGCCCGAGCCCCCACTCCTACAATGAGCAGTTCTTC	CASSPSPHSYNEQFF
.	TRBV20-1	TRBJ1-4	many	TGCAGTGCTAGCAATACCAAAGGAGGGGTTAATGAAAAACTGTTTTTT	CSASNTKGGVNEKLFF
TRBD1	TRBV7-9	TRBJ1-1	many	TGTGCCAGCAGCTTACTTTTAGGACAGGGGGGGAATGAAGCTTTCTTT	CASSLLLGQGGNEAFF
.	TRBV12-3/TRBV12-4	TRBJ1-4	many	TGTGCCAGCAGGCCCGACAGCATTAGTGAAAAACTGTTTTTT	CASRPDSISEKLFF
.	TRBV18	TRBJ1-6	many	TGTGCCAGCGGTTCCGGGCCCTATAATTCACCCCTCCACTTT	CASGSGPYNSPLHF
.	TRBV4-1	TRBJ1-2	few	TGCGCCAGCAGCCCTCAGACAAGCTTCAACTATGGCTACACCTTC	CASSPQTSFNYGYTF